A single T cell receptor (beta chain) is shown here with its context. Source study methods: The authors estimated nucleated cell counts from reference gene primer amplification. This table comes from immunoSEQ multiplex PCR, and its TCRdb copy is limited to in-frame clones, with some not included. The V and J calls and clone size come from that table; D and trimming were worked out from the DNA. The profile shows 290,000 or so clones, approximately 90% of them singletons. These data belong to a study of blood T cell repertoires in COVID-19. Seattle's cohort entered during active infection and was followed longitudinally. Germline V gene sequence: CDR1 LGHDT, CDR2 YNNKEL (reference sequence). This CDR3 comprises 14 residues. The V segment lost 4 bases and the J segment 6 bases; nucleotides outside the gene matches: 7.

The chain combines TRBV3-1 (or the pseudogene TRBV3-2) with TRBJ1-2; 8 positions agree with TRBD1. This TCR was sampled from a woman in her 30s with COVID-19, enrolled during active disease. Sequencing was carried out using peripheral blood. The CDR3 sequence: CASSRGQGPHGYTF. In DNA, the CDR3 is TGTGCCAGCAGCCGCGGACAGGGCCCCCATGGCTACACCTTC.